Following are 21 T cell receptor beta chains from one sample sequenced in a study of shared clonotypes between healthy human individuals. Profiling relied on immunoSEQ multiplex PCR, and the TCRdb table lists in-frame clones only, not all of them. Of roughly 2.4 million clones in the sample, approximately 96% were seen once. The specimen sequenced was naive CD4+ T cells sorted from blood. This sample's subset: CD45RA+ positively selected. These receptors came from a man aged 18 to 30 in good health.

The rearrangement joins TRBV7-9 to TRBJ1-5; D not certain. Germline lookup yields CDR1 SEHNR and CDR2 FQNEAQ (reference sequence). Trimming stripped 5 bases from V and 7 bases from J, with 15 bases between. This CDR3 comprises 14 residues. The CDR3 coding sequence is TGTGCCAGCAGCCGAGGGAATTTCGACCAGCCCCAGCATTTT. Its protein is CASSRGNFDQPQHF.

The rearrangement links TRBV6-5 to TRBJ2-1, with D possibly called TRBD1 or TRBD2 (6 bases each). V was cut by 5 bases and J by 2 bases, with 13 bases left in between. Germline V gene lookup returns CDR1 MNHEY and CDR2 SVGAGI. There are 15 residues in the CDR3. The CDR3 DNA reads as TGTGCCAGCAGTCCCGGGGGCGCGACCTACAATGAGCAGTTCTTC. Its translation: CASSPGGATYNEQFF.

The chain has TRBV7-2 and TRBJ1-5; maybe TRBD1 (5 bases). Trimming stripped 5 bases from V and 7 bases from J, with 18 bases between. Germline V gene sequence: CDR1 SGHTA, CDR2 FQGNSA. The CDR3 has 15 residues. CDR3 loop: CASSPDGALGQPQHF. CDR3 DNA sequence: TGTGCCAGCAGCCCGGATGGGGCCCTGGGGCAGCCCCAGCATTTT.

CDR3 in amino acids: CASSLSVQGSEQYF. The CDR3 DNA reads as TGTGCCAGCAGTTTATCGGTTCAGGGTAGCGAGCAGTACTTC. The V gene is TRBV28, the J gene TRBJ2-7; tentative D call: TRBD1 (5 bases). Germline lookup yields CDR1 MDHEN and CDR2 SYDVKM. The CDR3 runs to 14 residues. Trimming shortened V by 1 base and J by 6 bases, and 13 bases separated the two germline ends.

This clone came up once. The V call is TRBV30, the J call TRBJ1-4, with TRBD1 identical over 11 bases. Germline loops: CDR1 GTSNPN, CDR2 SVGIG (reference sequence). V shed 2 bases and J 8 bases; nucleotides not matched to a gene: 10. The CDR3 length is 16 residues. The chain's CDR3 is CAWSSRDRGFREKLFF. CDR3 in DNA: TGTGCCTGGAGTTCCCGGGACAGGGGGTTTCGGGAAAAACTGTTTTTT.

This clone was counted a single time. The chain employs TRBV5-6 and TRBJ2-7, with 7 bases identical to TRBD1. In germline, CDR1 is SGHDT, CDR2 YYEEEE. This CDR3 has 16 residues. The V segment lost 1 base and the J segment 2 bases; nucleotides outside the gene matches: 9. The CDR3 is CASSLNGAGGTYEQYF. The DNA for the CDR3 is TGTGCCAGCAGCTTGAATGGGGCAGGGGGAACCTACGAGCAGTACTTC.

The chain combines TRBV5-1 with TRBJ1-3; maybe TRBD1 (5 bases). Germline values: CDR1 SGHRS, CDR2 YFSETQ. CDR3 length: 15 residues. V was shortened by 4 bases and J by 2 bases, with 13 bases between the two germline ends. The CDR3 loop reads CASSVGTATGNTIYF. CDR3 bases: TGCGCCAGCAGCGTCGGGACCGCGACTGGAAACACCATATATTTT.

The rearrangement uses TRBV12-5 and TRBJ1-1, with D maybe TRBD1 (5 bases). Between the trimmed V and J ends, which lost 2 bases and 0 bases, there was a span of 10 bases. The CDR3 has 15 amino acids. The germline V gene encodes CDR1 LGHNT and CDR2 FRNRAP. This CDR3 reads CASGLSRGMNTEAFF. CDR3 bases: TGTGCTAGTGGTTTGTCAAGGGGAATGAACACTGAAGCTTTCTTT.

This chain connects TRBV29-1 to TRBJ1-2; D gene unclear. CDR1 SQVTM and CDR2 ANQGSEA come from the germline V gene. V gave up 6 bases and J gave up 0 bases, with 17 bases separating them. CDR3 length equals 15 residues. CDR3 coding DNA: TGCAGCGTCAGGACCGGTATAGGCGCTAACTATGGCTACACCTTC. Its protein product is CSVRTGIGANYGYTF.

This clone occurred once. This chain uses TRBV19 with TRBJ1-5, with TRBD1 identical over 7 bases. The CDR3 loop spans 16 amino acids. CDR1 and CDR2 (germline): LNHDA, SQIVND (reference sequence). With V trimmed by 4 bases and J by 0 bases, 6 bases remained unmatched. This CDR3 is CASSTLGQFSNQPQHF. The CDR3 coding sequence is TGTGCCAGTAGTACTTTGGGACAGTTTAGCAATCAGCCCCAGCATTTT.

The rearrangement uses TRBV5-1 and TRBJ2-5; the D gene is possibly TRBD1 (6 bases). Trimming took off 5 bases at V and 5 bases at J, with 13 bases between the two ends. The CDR3 extends over 13 amino acids. Germline V gives CDR1 SGHRS, CDR2 YFSETQ. The CDR3 sequence: CASRPGGEETQYF. The DNA of the CDR3 is TGCGCCAGCAGACCTGGGGGCGAGGAGACCCAGTACTTC.

This clone came up once. The DNA for the CDR3 is TGTGCCAGCAGCCGGCCAGGCAATAATTCACCCCTCCACTTT. Encoded protein: CASSRPGNNSPLHF. The V call is TRBV4-2, the J call TRBJ1-6; D is undetermined. V was pared by 4 bases and J by 5 bases, with 9 bases between. This CDR3 is 14 amino acids long. The germline V gene has CDR1 LGHNA and CDR2 YNFKEQ.

This chain connects TRBV5-1 to TRBJ2-3, with D perhaps matching TRBD1 or TRBD2 (5 bases each). The CDR3 covers 14 residues. The V end lost 3 bases, the J end lost 2 bases, and 10 bases lay between the germline ends. CDR1 and CDR2 (germline): SGHRS, YFSETQ. DNA of the CDR3: TGCGCCAGCAGCTGGGGGAAGCCCACAGATACGCAGTATTTT. Translation gives CASSWGKPTDTQYF.

This chain links TRBV6-6 with TRBJ1-2; D perhaps matches TRBD1 (5 bases). Germline V gene lookup returns CDR1 MNHNY and CDR2 SVGAGI (reference sequence). The CDR3 is 12 residues long. The ends were cut back, 2 bases at V and 6 bases at J, with 7 bases in the middle. CDR3: CASSYRGDGYTF. CDR3 bases: TGTGCCAGCAGTTACCGGGGGGATGGCTACACCTTC.

The chain carries TRBV6-1 and TRBJ1-6; D remains ambiguous. Trimming took 4 bases from V and 14 from J, leaving 18 bases between them. CDR3 length: 14 amino acids. Germline V gene data show CDR1 as MNHNS and CDR2 as SASEGT. The CDR3 region has the DNA TGTGCCAGCAGTGTAGACACGATGTATCCCTCCCTCCACTTT. Amino acid sequence: CASSVDTMYPSLHF.

V gene TRBV6-5 combines with J gene TRBJ1-1; a possible D gene is TRBD1 (6 bases). The CDR3 has 14 amino acids. Trimming removed 4 bases at V and 0 bases at J, with 9 bases between. Germline V CDR1 and CDR2: MNHEY, SVGAGI. The CDR3: CASSSGHMNTEAFF. CDR3 DNA: TGTGCCAGCAGTTCGGGACATATGAACACTGAAGCTTTCTTT.

J is TRBJ1-1 and V is TRBV7-2; unclear D gene. Trimming took off 1 base at V and 4 bases at J, with 10 bases between the two ends. Germline lookup yields CDR1 SGHTA and CDR2 FQGNSA. This CDR3 has 14 amino acids. CDR3 nucleotides: TGTGCCAGCAGCTTAGGGGGAATTGGCACTGAAGCTTTCTTT. This sequence encodes CASSLGGIGTEAFF.

The J gene is TRBJ2-3, the V gene TRBV6-6; the D gene is possibly TRBD2 (6 bases). This CDR3 spans 15 amino acids. Trimming took 6 bases from V and 2 from J, leaving 15 bases between them. Per the germline V gene, CDR1 is MNHNY and CDR2 is SVGAGI (reference sequence). The CDR3 is CASRPGTSTTDTQYF. The DNA of the CDR3 is TGTGCCAGCAGACCCGGGACTTCTACCACAGATACGCAGTATTTT.

Comment on this clone: A read error may produce the germline difference seen at one junction end. V is TRBV7-7 and J is TRBJ2-7; a possible D gene is TRBD2 (5 bases). The CDR3 totals 15 residues. In germline, CDR1 is SSHAT, CDR2 FNYEAQ (reference sequence). The CDR3 nucleotides are TGTGCTAGCAGCCCCGACGGGATGACCTTCTACGAGCAGTACTTC. Residues: CASSPDGMTFYEQYF.

The V gene is TRBV2, the J gene TRBJ2-5; D gene uncertain. CDR3 length: 11 residues. CDR1 and CDR2 (germline): SNHLY, FYNNEI. With 7 bases removed from V and 3 bases from J, the gap between germline ends came to 6 bases. The CDR3 loop is CASKNEETQYF. CDR3 DNA: TGTGCCAGCAAGAATGAAGAGACCCAGTACTTC.

Written as DNA, the CDR3 is TGTGCCAGCTGCGACAGATTCGTCAATGAGCAGTTCTTC. Protein sequence: CASCDRFVNEQFF. The rearrangement uses TRBV6-1 and TRBJ2-1; D possibly corresponds to TRBD1 (5 bases). Trimming removed 8 bases from V and 6 bases from J, with 14 bases in between. Germline assignment: CDR1 MNHNS and CDR2 SASEGT. The CDR3 loop spans 13 amino acids.